This TCR beta chain is from a study of T cells in Graves' hyperthyroidism and ophthalmopathy. Overall study findings and caveats: Clonotypes that were expanded in thyroid above 0.001 mostly appeared in blood too.

This clonotype came up many times. Its cognate antigen is unknown. Germline CDR1 and CDR2: SGHAT and FQNNGV. The CDR3 sequence is 16 residues long. Trimming cost V 1 base and J 4 bases; bases outside gene matches: 8. Amplification targeted TCR beta CDR3 regions from RNA transcripts. With the HTBI primer set, the TCR CDR3 went through a first round of RT-PCR. TCRdb analysed the multiplex PCR reads with MiXCR anew, one entry per CDR3 protein. The sample yields 190,000 or so distinct CDR3 sequences, 18% seen once. The sample was blood. The V call is TRBV11-2, the J call TRBJ2-3, with TRBD2 identical over 7 bases. This clonotype was sampled from a man aged 35 to 55 with Graves' hyperthyroidism. This chain's CDR3 is CASSLGAGVGADTQYF. DNA for the CDR3: TGTGCCAGCAGCTTAGGGGCGGGGGTCGGCGCAGATACGCAGTATTTT. The full variable domain, in which reference TRBV11-2 and TRBJ2-3 provide the parts outside the CDR3, is EAGVAQSPRYKIIEKRQSVAFWCNPISGHATLYWYQQILGQGPKLLIQFQNNGVVDDSQLPKDRFSAERLKGVDSTLKIQPAKLEDSAVYLCASSLGAGVGADTQYFGPGTRLTVL.